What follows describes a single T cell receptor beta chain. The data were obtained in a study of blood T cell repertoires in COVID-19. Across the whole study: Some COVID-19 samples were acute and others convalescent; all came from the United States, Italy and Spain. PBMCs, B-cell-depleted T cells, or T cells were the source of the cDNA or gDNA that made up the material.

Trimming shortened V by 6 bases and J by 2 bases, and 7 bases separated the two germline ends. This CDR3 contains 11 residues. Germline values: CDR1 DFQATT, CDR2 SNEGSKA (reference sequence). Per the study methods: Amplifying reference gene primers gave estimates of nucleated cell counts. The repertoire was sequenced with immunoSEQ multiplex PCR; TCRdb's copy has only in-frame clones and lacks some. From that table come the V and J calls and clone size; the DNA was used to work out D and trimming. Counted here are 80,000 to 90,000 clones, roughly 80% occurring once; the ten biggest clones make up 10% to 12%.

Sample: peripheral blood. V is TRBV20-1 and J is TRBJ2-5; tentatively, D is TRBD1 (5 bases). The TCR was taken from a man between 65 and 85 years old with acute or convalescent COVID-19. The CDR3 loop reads CSARQQETQYF. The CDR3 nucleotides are TGCAGTGCGAGACAGCAAGAGACCCAGTACTTC.